This T cell receptor beta chain came from a study of read filtering for tumor transcriptome and immune sequencing. Background on the study: Among patients, 17 to 20 were male and some 15 female, aged about 45 to 85 (mean about 66). Whole-transcriptome libraries were prepared after DNase treatment.

Ten or more counts support this clonotype. This CDR3 contains 16 residues. V lost 4 bases, J lost 0 bases, and 15 bases lay in between. Per the germline V gene, CDR1 is SGHTS and CDR2 is YDEGEE. The library was built from roughly 400 ng RNA with molecular barcoded adaptors for alpha/delta and beta/gamma chains. TCRdb itself ran the reads through MiXCR, one entry per CDR3 protein. The sample contains tens of thousands of distinct CDR3 sequences, around a fifth of which appear only once. Sample: a population of CD138-negative cells sorted from bone marrow. The V gene is TRBV5-8, the J gene TRBJ2-3; a possible D gene is TRBD1 (6 bases). This TCR was recovered from a donor aged 40 or over with multiple myeloma. The CDR3 sequence is CASSRRGDTSTDTQYF. The CDR3 DNA reads as TGTGCCAGCAGCCGACGAGGGGACACAAGCACAGATACGCAGTATTTT.